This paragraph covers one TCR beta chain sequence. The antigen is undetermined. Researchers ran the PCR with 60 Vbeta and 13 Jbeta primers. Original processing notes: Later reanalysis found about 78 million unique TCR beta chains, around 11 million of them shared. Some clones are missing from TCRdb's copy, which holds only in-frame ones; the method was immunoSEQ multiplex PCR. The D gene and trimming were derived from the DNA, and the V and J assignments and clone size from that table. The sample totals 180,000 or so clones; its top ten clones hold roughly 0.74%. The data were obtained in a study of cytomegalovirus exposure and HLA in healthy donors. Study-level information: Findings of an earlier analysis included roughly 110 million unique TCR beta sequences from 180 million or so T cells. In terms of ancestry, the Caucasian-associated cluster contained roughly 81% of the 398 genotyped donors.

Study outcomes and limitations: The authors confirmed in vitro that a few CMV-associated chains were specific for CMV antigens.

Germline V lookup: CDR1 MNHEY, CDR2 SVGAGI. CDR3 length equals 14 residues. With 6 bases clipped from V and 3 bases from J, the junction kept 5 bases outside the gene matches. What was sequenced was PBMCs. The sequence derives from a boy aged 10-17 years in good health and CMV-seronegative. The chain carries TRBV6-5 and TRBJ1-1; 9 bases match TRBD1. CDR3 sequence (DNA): TGTGCCAGCAGCTGGGACAGGGTGGACACTGAAGCTTTCTTT. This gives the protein CASSWDRVDTEAFF.